The 26 T cell receptor beta chains below were found in one sample sequenced in a study of shared clonotypes between healthy human individuals. Assay used: immunoSEQ multiplex PCR; TCRdb lists only in-frame clones, some missing. The sample shows over a million clones, around 98.5% of them seen only once. Material for sequencing was naive CD4+ T cells sorted from blood. Subset: CD45RA+ positively selected. These receptors all come from a young man in good health.

This clone was seen once. The chain employs TRBV28 and TRBJ1-4, with D unclear. CDR1 and CDR2 from the germline V gene are MDHEN and SYDVKM. The CDR3 length is 17 residues. The germline V and J ends were trimmed by 4 bases and 0 bases, with 15 bases remaining between them. The CDR3 DNA sequence: TGTGCCAGCAGTTCCCCCCCGGGAGGGTCAACTAATGAAAAACTGTTTTTT. Translation: CASSSPPGGSTNEKLFF.

The gene calls are TRBV5-6 and TRBJ2-2; D gene uncertain. Germline CDR1 SGHDT, CDR2 YYEEEE. Trimming removed 2 bases from V and 5 bases from J, with 19 bases in between. The CDR3 has 17 amino acids. The CDR3 sequence is CASSLWGLSSSTGELFF. In DNA form, the CDR3 reads TGTGCCAGCAGCTTATGGGGTCTTTCGTCTTCGACCGGGGAGCTGTTTTTT.

This rearrangement joins TRBV15 to TRBJ1-1; 7 bases match TRBD1. V lost 4 bases, J lost 3 bases, and 8 bases stayed unmatched. This CDR3 comprises 15 residues. Per germline, CDR1 LNHNV and CDR2 YYDKDF (reference sequence). The chain's CDR3 is CATSKDREKHTEAFF. DNA of the CDR3: TGTGCCACCAGCAAAGACAGGGAGAAGCACACTGAAGCTTTCTTT.

The chain has TRBV7-3 and TRBJ2-7; D is unresolved. The germline V gene has CDR1 SGHTA and CDR2 FQGTGA. CDR3 length: 14 residues. Trimming removed 0 bases from V and 3 bases from J, with 9 bases in between. CDR3 coding DNA: TGTGCCAGCAGCTTAACGAGTAACAGCTACGAGCAGTACTTC. This codes for CASSLTSNSYEQYF. The variable domain in full, completed from reference TRBV7-3 and TRBJ2-7, reads GAGVSQTPSNKVTEKGKYVELRCDPISGHTALYWYRQSLGQGPEFLIYFQGTGAADDSGLPNDRFFAVRPEGSVSTLKIQRTERGDSAVYLCASSLTSNSYEQYFGPGTRLTVT.

For this clone: A read error may produce the germline difference seen at one junction end. The chain carries TRBV2 and TRBJ2-6; TRBD1 matches at 8 bases. Per the germline V gene, CDR1 is SNHLY and CDR2 is FYNNEI. The CDR3 consists of 20 residues. CDR3: CASREGRWTGLRSGANVLTF. In DNA, the CDR3 is TGTGCCAGCAGAGAAGGGAGATGGACAGGGTTGAGGTCTGGGGCCAACGTCCTGACTTTC.

The chain links TRBV7-2 to TRBJ2-7; possible D gene TRBD2, 5 bases. Trimming stripped 1 base from V and 3 bases from J, with 13 bases between. The CDR3 consists of 15 residues. Per the germline V gene, CDR1 is SGHTA and CDR2 is FQGNSA. The DNA of the CDR3 is TGTGCCAGCAGCTTAGTTGGGGATGAGGGCTACGAGCAGTACTTC. This encodes CASSLVGDEGYEQYF.

CDR3 in amino acids: CSVERMMNTEAFF. CDR3 nucleotide sequence: TGCAGCGTTGAAAGGATGATGAACACTGAAGCTTTCTTT. The genes are TRBV29-1 and TRBJ1-1; D is uncertain. This CDR3 region has 13 residues. Per the germline V gene, CDR1 is SQVTM and CDR2 is ANQGSEA. V was trimmed by 2 bases and J by 0 bases, leaving 7 bases between them.

The chain is built from TRBV7-9 and TRBJ1-4; maybe TRBD1 (5 bases). Germline V gene data show CDR1 as SEHNR and CDR2 as FQNEAQ (reference sequence). The CDR3 is 15 residues long. V was cut by 4 bases and J by 0 bases, with 9 bases left in between. The CDR3 DNA follows: TGTGCCAGCAGCTCCGCCAGGGCAACTAATGAAAAACTGTTTTTT. This encodes CASSSARATNEKLFF.

This sequence joins TRBV20-1 and TRBJ1-1, with a weak D call TRBD1 (6 bases). V was shortened by 6 bases and J by 8 bases, with 13 bases between the two germline ends. Germline CDR1 DFQATT, CDR2 SNEGSKA (reference sequence). This CDR3 has 11 amino acids. CDR3 sequence (DNA): TGCAGTGCCTCGGGACACTTAGAAGCTTTCTTT. This encodes CSASGHLEAFF.

The chain couples TRBV25-1 to TRBJ1-5; D not resolved. Germline V gene sequence: CDR1 MGHDK, CDR2 SYGVNS. V was shortened by 5 bases and J by 5 bases, with 16 bases between the two germline ends. This CDR3 region has 15 residues. The CDR3 here is CASSNHREADQPQHF. The CDR3, as DNA: TGTGCCAGCAGTAACCACCGGGAGGCTGATCAGCCCCAGCATTTT.

On this clone: Additional DNA sequences in this sample encode the identical CDR3. The chain combines TRBV6-6 with TRBJ2-7, with 9 bases matching TRBD1. With V trimmed by 3 bases and J by 2 bases, 2 bases remained unmatched. Germline V CDR1 and CDR2: MNHNY, SVGAGI (reference sequence). The CDR3 is made up of 14 amino acids. Here the CDR3 DNA reads TGTGCCAGCAGTTATGGGACAGGGACCTACGAGCAGTACTTC. Translating it yields CASSYGTGTYEQYF.

The gene calls are TRBV19 and TRBJ2-7, with D tentatively TRBD2 (5 bases). Trimming left V 6 bases short and J 1 base short, with 13 bases between. The CDR3 consists of 14 residues. Germline CDR1 LNHDA, CDR2 SQIVND (reference sequence). Here the CDR3 reads CASSGLHHSYEQYF. CDR3 nucleotide sequence: TGTGCCAGTAGCGGACTTCACCATTCCTACGAGCAGTACTTC.

V and J are TRBV6-6 and TRBJ2-7, with no clear D. Germline V gives CDR1 MNHNY, CDR2 SVGAGI (reference sequence). The CDR3 has 11 residues. V dropped 6 bases and J dropped 6 bases, with 9 bases sitting between them. The CDR3 sequence: CASRIAGEQYF. CDR3 nucleotide sequence: TGTGCCAGCAGGATAGCAGGCGAGCAGTACTTC.

CDR3 sequence: CASSQGQSSYNEQFF. The CDR3 nucleotides are TGCGCCAGCAGCCAGGGACAGAGCTCCTACAATGAGCAGTTCTTC. This sequence joins TRBV4-3 and TRBJ2-1, with 7 bases that match TRBD1. The ends lost 3 bases at V and 0 bases at J; junction bases unmatched: 2. The CDR3 consists of 15 residues. The germline CDR1 and CDR2 sequences are LGHNA and YSLEER.

J is TRBJ2-7 and V is TRBV5-5, with 7 positions matching TRBD2. CDR1 and CDR2 from the germline V gene are SGHKS and YYEKEE (reference sequence). The CDR3 contains 14 residues. The J segment lost 6 bases and the V segment lost 4 bases, leaving 10 bases of the junction unmatched. CDR3 loop: CASSLGGGLLEQYF. CDR3 DNA sequence: TGTGCCAGCAGCCTAGGCGGGGGACTACTCGAGCAGTACTTC.

The V and J genes are TRBV18 and TRBJ2-7; 7 bases are a match to TRBD1. After removal of 6 bases from V and 2 bases from J, the junction contained 10 bases not matched to a gene. CDR3 size: 15 residues. Per the germline V gene, CDR1 is KGHSH and CDR2 is LQKENI. The CDR3 DNA is TGTGCCAGCTCGCTGGTGGGGACAGAACCCTACGAGCAGTACTTC. This gives the protein CASSLVGTEPYEQYF.

The chain couples TRBV4-1 to TRBJ1-2, with D unresolved. Germline-derived CDR1 and CDR2 are MGHRA and YSYEKL. Trimming took off 1 base at V and 2 bases at J, with 11 bases between the two ends. The CDR3 consists of 15 residues. CDR3 bases: TGCGCCAGCAGCCAAGGGCCAGAATACAACTATGGCTACACCTTC. Its translation: CASSQGPEYNYGYTF.

Of note for this clone: The sample contains more than one DNA sequence encoding this CDR3. The rearrangement links TRBV5-1 to TRBJ2-7; D perhaps matches TRBD1 (7 bases). Germline loops: CDR1 SGHRS, CDR2 YFSETQ. The V and J ends lost 0 bases and 4 bases respectively, with 11 bases between them. This CDR3 comprises 14 residues. The CDR3 spells CASSLAQGGYEQYF. The CDR3 bases are TGCGCCAGCAGCTTGGCGCAGGGGGGATACGAGCAGTACTTC.

This chain uses TRBV15 with TRBJ2-7; no clear D. Germline V CDR1 and CDR2: LNHNV, YYDKDF (reference sequence). CDR3 size: 13 residues. Deletions cut 2 bases from V and 3 bases from J, with 8 bases between. CDR3: CATSRSLFYEQYF. The CDR3 DNA follows: TGTGCCACCAGCAGATCACTGTTCTACGAGCAGTACTTC.

V is TRBV5-8 and J is TRBJ1-1; D is undetermined. Trimming took off 0 bases at V and 4 bases at J, with 16 bases between the two ends. Germline CDR1 reads SGHTS; CDR2 reads YDEGEE. This CDR3 has 16 residues. CDR3 nucleotides: TGTGCCAGCAGCTTGGTCGGGTCTAGGATCGGCACTGAAGCTTTCTTT. This translates into CASSLVGSRIGTEAFF.

This sequence joins TRBV29-1 and TRBJ2-1; 10 bases are a match to TRBD2. Germline assignment: CDR1 SQVTM and CDR2 ANQGSEA. Losses at the gene ends were 7 bases for V and 6 bases for J; bases not matched to a gene: 3. The CDR3 totals 12 residues. CDR3 bases: TGCAGCGCCCGGACTAGCGGCAATGAGCAGTTCTTC. It yields the protein CSARTSGNEQFF.

The chain recombines TRBV5-1 with TRBJ2-7; 10 bases map to TRBD2. The CDR3 covers 16 residues. The ends lost 0 bases at V and 0 bases at J; junction bases unmatched: 3. In germline, CDR1 is SGHRS, CDR2 YFSETQ. The CDR3 DNA reads as TGCGCCAGCAGCTTGGATAGCGGGAGGTACTCCTACGAGCAGTACTTC. Translating it yields CASSLDSGRYSYEQYF. Based on the CDR3 plus reference TRBV5-1 and TRBJ2-7, the full variable domain is KAGVTQTPRYLIKTRGQQVTLSCSPISGHRSVSWYQQTPGQGLQFLFEYFSETQRNKGNFPGRFSGRQFSNSRSEMNVSTLELGDSALYLCASSLDSGRYSYEQYFGPGTRLTVT.

The chain recombines TRBV6-1 with TRBJ2-7; TRBD1 matches at 9 bases. Germline V gene data show CDR1 as MNHNS and CDR2 as SASEGT. V lost 6 bases, J lost 2 bases, and 8 bases stayed unmatched. The CDR3 totals 15 residues. The CDR3 coding sequence is TGTGCCAGCAGGGAAAGGACAGGGGTTACCTACGAGCAGTACTTC. It encodes CASRERTGVTYEQYF.

The chain has TRBV21-1 and TRBJ2-1; the table's TRBD1 call for D was not verified on the DNA. TRBV21-1 is a listed pseudogene. CDR3 length equals 13 residues. The chain's CDR3 is CASSPGQGNEQFF. CDR3 nucleotides: TGTGCCAGCAGCCCGGGACAGGGCAATGAGCAGTTCTTC.

The chain employs TRBV28 and TRBJ1-2, with D perhaps matching TRBD1 (5 bases). The V and J ends lost 2 bases and 4 bases respectively, with 8 bases between them. The CDR3 loop spans 13 amino acids. CDR1 MDHEN and CDR2 SYDVKM come from the germline V gene. CDR3 sequence: CASSLAGIYGYTF. The CDR3 nucleotides read TGTGCCAGCAGTTTAGCAGGGATCTATGGCTACACCTTC.

The chain recombines TRBV25-1 with TRBJ2-7; D is perhaps TRBD1 or TRBD2 (5 bases each). The ends were cut back, 2 bases at V and 6 bases at J, with 11 bases in the middle. Germline CDR1 is MGHDK and CDR2 is SYGVNS. The CDR3 extends over 13 amino acids. For the CDR3, the DNA is TGTGCCAGCAGTGAAGGGGGAAAAGGCGAGCAGTACTTC. Protein sequence: CASSEGGKGEQYF.